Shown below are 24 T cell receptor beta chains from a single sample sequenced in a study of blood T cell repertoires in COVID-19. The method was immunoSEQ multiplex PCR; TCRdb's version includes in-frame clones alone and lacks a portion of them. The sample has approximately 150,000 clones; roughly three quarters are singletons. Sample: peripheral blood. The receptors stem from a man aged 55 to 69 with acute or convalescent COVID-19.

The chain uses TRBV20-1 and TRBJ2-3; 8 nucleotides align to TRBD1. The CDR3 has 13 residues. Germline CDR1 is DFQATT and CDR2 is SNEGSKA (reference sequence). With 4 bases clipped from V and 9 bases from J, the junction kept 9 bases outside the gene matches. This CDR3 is CSANDRTGWTQYF. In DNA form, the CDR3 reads TGCAGTGCTAATGATAGGACAGGGTGGACGCAGTATTTT.

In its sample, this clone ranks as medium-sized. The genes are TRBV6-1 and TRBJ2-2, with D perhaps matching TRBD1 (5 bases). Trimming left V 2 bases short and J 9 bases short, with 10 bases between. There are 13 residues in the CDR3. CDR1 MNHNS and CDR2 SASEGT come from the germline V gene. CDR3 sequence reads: CASSERGPRELFF. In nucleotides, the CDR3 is TGTGCCAGCAGTGAAAGGGGTCCAAGGGAGCTGTTTTTT.

The CDR3 coding sequence is TGTGCCAGCAGCCGATTTCCGGGACAGAATAATTCACCCCTCCACTTT. Translated, it gives CASSRFPGQNNSPLHF. The chain is built from TRBV11-2 and TRBJ1-6; 7 bases align to TRBD1. J lost 5 bases, V lost 5 bases, and 9 bases had no gene match. This CDR3 spans 16 amino acids. Germline V gene data show CDR1 as SGHAT and CDR2 as FQNNGV.

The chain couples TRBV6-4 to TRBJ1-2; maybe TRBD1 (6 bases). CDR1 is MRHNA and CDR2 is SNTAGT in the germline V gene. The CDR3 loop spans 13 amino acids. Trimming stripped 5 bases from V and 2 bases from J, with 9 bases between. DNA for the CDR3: TGTGCCAGCAGTCAACAGGGAAACTATGGCTACACCTTC. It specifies CASSQQGNYGYTF.

The CDR3 nucleotides read TGTGCCAGCAGCTTAGCGCCGGGACTAGCGAGGTACGAGCAGTACTTC. It translates to CASSLAPGLARYEQYF. The chain recombines TRBV7-9 with TRBJ2-7; 10 bases fit TRBD2. The CDR3 covers 16 residues. The junction had 6 bases not matched to a gene; V was cut back by 0 bases and J by 4 bases. Per the germline V gene, CDR1 is SEHNR and CDR2 is FQNEAQ (reference sequence).

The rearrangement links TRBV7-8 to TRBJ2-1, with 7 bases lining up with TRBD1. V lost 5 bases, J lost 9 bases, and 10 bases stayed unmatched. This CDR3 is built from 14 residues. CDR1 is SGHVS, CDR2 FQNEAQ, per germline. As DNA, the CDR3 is TGTGCCAGCAGCACGCAAGGACAGGTTGTTGAGCAGTTCTTC. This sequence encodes CASSTQGQVVEQFF.

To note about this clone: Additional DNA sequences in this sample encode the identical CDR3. The CDR3 protein is CASSLNGGETQYF. The CDR3 DNA reads TGTGCCAGCAGTTTAAACGGGGGAGAGACCCAGTACTTC. The chain uses TRBV27 and TRBJ2-5; D may be TRBD2 (6 bases). CDR3 length: 13 amino acids. Looked up from germline, CDR1 is MNHEY and CDR2 is SMNVEV (reference sequence). The V and J ends lost 2 bases and 4 bases respectively, with 8 bases between them.

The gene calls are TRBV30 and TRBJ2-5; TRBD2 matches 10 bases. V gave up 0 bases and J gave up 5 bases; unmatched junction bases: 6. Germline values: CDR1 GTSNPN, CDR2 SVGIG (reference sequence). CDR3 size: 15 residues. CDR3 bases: TGTGCCTGGAGTGTAGATAGCGGGAGGTCCGAGACCCAGTACTTC. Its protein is CAWSVDSGRSETQYF.

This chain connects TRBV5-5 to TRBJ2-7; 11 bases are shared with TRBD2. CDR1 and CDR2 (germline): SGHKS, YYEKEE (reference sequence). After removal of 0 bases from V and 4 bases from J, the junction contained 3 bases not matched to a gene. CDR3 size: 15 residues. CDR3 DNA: TGTGCCAGCAGCTTGGCTAGCGGGAGGCTGTACGAGCAGTACTTC. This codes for CASSLASGRLYEQYF. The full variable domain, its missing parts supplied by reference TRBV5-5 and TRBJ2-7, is DAGVTQSPTHLIKTRGQQVTLRCSPISGHKSVSWYQQVLGQGPQFIFQYYEKEERGRGNFPDRFSARQFPNYSSELNVNALLLGDSALYLCASSLASGRLYEQYFGPGTRLTVT.

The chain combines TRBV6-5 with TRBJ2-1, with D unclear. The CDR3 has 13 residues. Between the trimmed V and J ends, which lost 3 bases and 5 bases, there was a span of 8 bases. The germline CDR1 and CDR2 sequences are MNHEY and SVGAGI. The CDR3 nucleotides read TGTGCCAGCAGTTATGGCGGTCACAATGAGCAGTTCTTC. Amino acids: CASSYGGHNEQFF.

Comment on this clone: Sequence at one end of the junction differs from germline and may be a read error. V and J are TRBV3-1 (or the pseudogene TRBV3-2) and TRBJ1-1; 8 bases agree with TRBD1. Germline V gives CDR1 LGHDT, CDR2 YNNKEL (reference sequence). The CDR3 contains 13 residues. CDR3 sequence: CASSQDRARRTIF. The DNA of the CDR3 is TGTGCCAGCAGCCAGGACAGGGCCCGACGAACTATCTTT.

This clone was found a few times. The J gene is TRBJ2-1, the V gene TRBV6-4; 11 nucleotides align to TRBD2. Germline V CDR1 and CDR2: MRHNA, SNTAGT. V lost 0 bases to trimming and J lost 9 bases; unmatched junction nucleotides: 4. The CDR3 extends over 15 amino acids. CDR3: CASSDSGTSGIEQFF. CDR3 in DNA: TGTGCCAGCAGTGACTCGGGGACTAGCGGAATTGAGCAGTTCTTC.

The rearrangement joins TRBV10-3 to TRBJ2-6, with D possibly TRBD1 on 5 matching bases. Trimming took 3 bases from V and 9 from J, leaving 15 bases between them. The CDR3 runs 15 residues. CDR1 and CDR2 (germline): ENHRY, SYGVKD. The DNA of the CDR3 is TGTGCCATCAGTGACCCAGGGCGAAAACGCAACGTCCTGACTTTC. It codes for CAISDPGRKRNVLTF.

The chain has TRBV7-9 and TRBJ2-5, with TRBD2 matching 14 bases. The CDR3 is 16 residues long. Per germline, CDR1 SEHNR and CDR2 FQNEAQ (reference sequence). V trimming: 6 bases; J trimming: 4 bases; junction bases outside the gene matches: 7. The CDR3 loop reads CASRAVGTSGRETQYF. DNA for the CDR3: TGTGCCAGCAGAGCTGTCGGGACTAGCGGGAGAGAGACCCAGTACTTC. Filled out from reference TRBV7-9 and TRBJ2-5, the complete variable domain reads DTGVSQNPRHKITKRGQNVTFRCDPISEHNRLYWYRQTLGQGPEFLTYFQNEAQLEKSRLLSDRFSAERPKGSFSTLEIQRTEQGDSAMYLCASRAVGTSGRETQYFGPGTRLLVL.

The CDR3: CASSEPGGWEQYF. CDR3 bases: TGCGCCAGCAGTGAGCCGGGGGGATGGGAGCAGTACTTC. J is TRBJ2-7 and V is TRBV10-2, with 7 bases lining up with TRBD2. V lost 2 bases and J lost 7; bases outside the gene matches: 5. This CDR3 region has 13 residues. Per germline, CDR1 WSHSY and CDR2 SAAADI.

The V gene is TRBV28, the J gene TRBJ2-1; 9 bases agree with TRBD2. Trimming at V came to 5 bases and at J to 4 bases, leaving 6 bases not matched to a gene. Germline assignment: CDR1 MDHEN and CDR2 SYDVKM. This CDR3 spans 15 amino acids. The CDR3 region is CASSGREGRYNEQFF. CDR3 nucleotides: TGTGCCAGCAGTGGGCGGGAGGGCCGTTACAATGAGCAGTTCTTC.

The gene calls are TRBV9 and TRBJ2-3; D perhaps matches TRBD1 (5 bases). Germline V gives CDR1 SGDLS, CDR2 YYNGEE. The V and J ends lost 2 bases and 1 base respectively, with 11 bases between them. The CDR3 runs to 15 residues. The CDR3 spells CASSVGRLGTDTQYF. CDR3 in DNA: TGTGCCAGCAGCGTGGGGCGACTGGGCACAGATACGCAGTATTTT.

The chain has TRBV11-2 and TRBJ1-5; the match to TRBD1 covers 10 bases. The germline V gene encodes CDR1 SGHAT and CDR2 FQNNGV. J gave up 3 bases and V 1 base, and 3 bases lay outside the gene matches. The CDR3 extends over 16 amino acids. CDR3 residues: CASSLGGTGANQPQHF. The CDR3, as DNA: TGTGCCAGCAGCTTAGGTGGGACAGGGGCCAATCAGCCCCAGCATTTT.

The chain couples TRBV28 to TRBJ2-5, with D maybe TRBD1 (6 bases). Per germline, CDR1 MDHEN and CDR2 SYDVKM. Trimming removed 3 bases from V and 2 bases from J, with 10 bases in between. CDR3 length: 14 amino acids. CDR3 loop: CASSFVGAQETQYF. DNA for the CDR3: TGTGCCAGCAGTTTTGTGGGGGCGCAAGAGACCCAGTACTTC.

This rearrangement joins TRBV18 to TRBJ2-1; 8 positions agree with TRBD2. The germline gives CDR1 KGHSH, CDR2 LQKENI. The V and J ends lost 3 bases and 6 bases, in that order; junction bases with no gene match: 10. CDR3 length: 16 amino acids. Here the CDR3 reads CASSPNGGGVLNEQFF. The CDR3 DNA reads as TGTGCCAGCTCACCGAACGGGGGGGGCGTCCTCAATGAGCAGTTCTTC.

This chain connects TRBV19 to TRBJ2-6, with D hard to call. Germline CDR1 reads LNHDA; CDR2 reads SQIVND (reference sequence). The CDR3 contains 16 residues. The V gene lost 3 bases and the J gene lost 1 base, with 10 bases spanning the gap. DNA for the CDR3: TGTGCCAGTAGTATTCAGGCCCAATCTGGGGCCAACGTCCTGACTTTC. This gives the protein CASSIQAQSGANVLTF.

The CDR3 reads CASTDRPPGTQYF. DNA of the CDR3: TGCGCCAGCACCGACCGACCGCCGGGGACCCAGTACTTC. This chain joins TRBV5-1 and TRBJ2-5; D not resolved. Germline loops: CDR1 SGHRS, CDR2 YFSETQ. The CDR3 length is 13 residues. V was clipped by 6 bases and J by 7 bases, with 16 bases between them.

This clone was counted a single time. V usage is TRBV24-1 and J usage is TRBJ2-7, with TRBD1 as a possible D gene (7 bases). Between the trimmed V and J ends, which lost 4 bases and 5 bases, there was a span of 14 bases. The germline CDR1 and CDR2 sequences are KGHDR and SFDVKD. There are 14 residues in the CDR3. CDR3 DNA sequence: TGTGCCACCAGTGAGGGGGGACAGCTTGACGAGCAGTACTTC. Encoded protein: CATSEGGQLDEQYF.

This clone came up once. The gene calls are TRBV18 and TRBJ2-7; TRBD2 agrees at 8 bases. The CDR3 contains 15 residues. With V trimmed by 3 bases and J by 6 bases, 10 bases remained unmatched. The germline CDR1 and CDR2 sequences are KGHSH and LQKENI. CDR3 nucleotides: TGTGCCAGCTCACCGGTCGGTAGCGGGGTGGGCGAGCAGTACTTC. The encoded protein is CASSPVGSGVGEQYF.